Each of the 29 T cell receptor beta chains below was sequenced from the same sample in a study of T cell changes during pregnancy in multiple sclerosis. Profiling relied on immunoSEQ multiplex PCR, and the TCRdb table lists in-frame clones only, not all of them. The sample contains approximately 41,000 clones, approximately 91% of which appear only once. Sequencing was carried out using PBMCs (not recorded whether the cells were cultured). Every receptor here comes from a female donor with multiple sclerosis, enrolled in a pregnancy study.

The rearrangement links TRBV7-2 to TRBJ2-3, with a weak D call TRBD2 (5 bases). Germline-derived CDR1 and CDR2 are SGHTA and FQGNSA. Trimming shortened V by 5 bases and J by 2 bases, and 23 bases separated the two germline ends. The CDR3 has 18 residues. CDR3 nucleotides: TGTGCCAGCAGCCAGAGGGTGGGATTACAGTCACTCACAGATACGCAGTATTTT. Translating it yields CASSQRVGLQSLTDTQYF.

The chain is built from TRBV28 and TRBJ2-7, with no clear D. Germline CDR1 reads MDHEN; CDR2 reads SYDVKM. V was shortened by 2 bases and J by 3 bases, with 14 bases between the two germline ends. The CDR3 covers 15 residues. This CDR3 is CASSLGIGGVYEQYF. CDR3 in DNA: TGTGCCAGCAGTTTAGGTATAGGTGGCGTCTACGAGCAGTACTTC.

The chain has TRBV5-1 and TRBJ2-1, with a weak D call TRBD1 (5 bases). Germline V gives CDR1 SGHRS, CDR2 YFSETQ. Trimming left V 2 bases short and J 8 bases short, with 29 bases between. The CDR3 length is 19 residues. CDR3 sequence reads: CASSFINLAGSLLSDEQFF. As DNA, the CDR3 is TGCGCCAGCAGCTTTATAAACCTGGCAGGGTCCCTCCTCAGCGATGAGCAGTTCTTC.

The chain carries TRBV11-2 and TRBJ2-4; 12 bases match TRBD2. V dropped 5 bases and J dropped 0; count of bases not matched to a gene: 8. The V gene's germline CDR1 is SGHAT and CDR2 FQNNGV. The CDR3 is 18 amino acids. CDR3 DNA sequence: TGTGCCAGCAGCCCCCGGACTAGCGGGACTCAAGCCAAAAACATTCAGTACTTC. Its translation is CASSPRTSGTQAKNIQYF. Based on the CDR3 plus reference TRBV11-2 and TRBJ2-4, the full variable domain is EAGVAQSPRYKIIEKRQSVAFWCNPISGHATLYWYQQILGQGPKLLIQFQNNGVVDDSQLPKDRFSAERLKGVDSTLKIQPAKLEDSAVYLCASSPRTSGTQAKNIQYFGAGTRLSVL.

This rearrangement joins TRBV7-9 to TRBJ2-3; possible D gene TRBD2, 5 bases. Germline CDR1 is SEHNR and CDR2 is FQNEAQ (reference sequence). The CDR3 has 14 amino acids. The V end lost 1 base, the J end lost 1 base, and 6 bases lay between the germline ends. As DNA, the CDR3 is TGTGCCAGCAGCTTAGTCGGGGGCACAGATACGCAGTATTTT. It is translated as CASSLVGGTDTQYF.

The chain joins TRBV2 to TRBJ1-1; D is ambiguous. V was shortened by 2 bases and J by 7 bases, with 8 bases between the two germline ends. Germline-derived CDR1 and CDR2 are SNHLY and FYNNEI. This CDR3 is built from 12 residues. The CDR3 loop reads CASSESPREAFF. The CDR3 coding sequence is TGTGCCAGCAGTGAAAGCCCCCGTGAAGCTTTCTTT. The entire variable domain, with the rest obtained from reference TRBV2 and TRBJ1-1, is as follows: EPEVTQTPSHQVTQMGQEVILRCVPISNHLYFYWYRQILGQKVEFLVSFYNNEISEKSEIFDDQFSVERPDGSNFTLKIRSTKLEDSAMYFCASSESPREAFFGQGTRLTVV.

The chain couples TRBV28 to TRBJ2-1; TRBD1 matches 9 bases. After removal of 4 bases from V and 3 bases from J, the junction contained 4 bases not matched to a gene. This CDR3 is built from 15 residues. Germline V gene sequence: CDR1 MDHEN, CDR2 SYDVKM. The CDR3 sequence is CASSSPGQGYNEQFF. The CDR3 DNA reads as TGTGCCAGCAGTTCCCCGGGACAGGGCTACAATGAGCAGTTCTTC.

The J gene is TRBJ2-3, the V gene TRBV27, with D perhaps TRBD1 (5 bases). The CDR3 has 16 amino acids. Germline loops: CDR1 MNHEY, CDR2 SMNVEV (reference sequence). V gave up 7 bases and J gave up 2 bases, with 19 bases separating them. CDR3 amino acids: CASTPPQGADTDTQYF. DNA of the CDR3: TGTGCCAGCACCCCTCCCCAAGGGGCCGACACAGATACGCAGTATTTT.

The chain has TRBV7-2 and TRBJ1-2, with D tentatively TRBD1 (6 bases). V gave up 0 bases and J gave up 5 bases, with 7 bases separating them. CDR3 length equals 13 residues. Germline assignment: CDR1 SGHTA and CDR2 FQGNSA. The CDR3 DNA reads TGTGCCAGCAGCTTAGCAGGGGGGTATGGCTACACCTTC. Its translation: CASSLAGGYGYTF.

J is TRBJ2-1 and V is TRBV5-1; 11 positions agree with TRBD2. The CDR3 totals 15 residues. Germline V gene data show CDR1 as SGHRS and CDR2 as YFSETQ. V was pared by 5 bases and J by 6 bases, with 7 bases of the junction left unmatched. CDR3 coding DNA: TGCGCCAGCAGGGGACTAGCGGCCCAAACCAATGAGCAGTTCTTC. Its protein is CASRGLAAQTNEQFF.

A single count supports this clone. This chain joins TRBV2 and TRBJ2-5; TRBD1 might be the D (5 bases). Trimming cost V 5 bases and J 4 bases, with 11 bases left between them. Germline CDR1 is SNHLY and CDR2 is FYNNEI. The CDR3 has 13 amino acids. The CDR3 nucleotides read TGTGCCAGCAGTCTCAGGGTTCTAGAGACCCAGTACTTC. Translated, it gives CASSLRVLETQYF.

The chain combines TRBV28 with TRBJ2-7; TRBD1 might be the D (5 bases). The V gene's germline CDR1 is MDHEN and CDR2 SYDVKM. The V and J ends lost 1 base and 4 bases respectively, with 8 bases between them. The CDR3 length is 13 residues. The CDR3 DNA sequence: TGTGCCAGCAGTTTATTCGACAGTTACGAGCAGTACTTC. Translated: CASSLFDSYEQYF.

The chain uses TRBV10-2 and TRBJ1-4; possible D gene TRBD1, 5 bases. Trimming left V 8 bases short and J 0 bases short, with 13 bases between. This CDR3 spans 15 amino acids. CDR1 and CDR2 (germline): WSHSY, SAAADI. CDR3 nucleotides: TGCGCCAGCGGGGACCCGGGCCCAACTAATGAAAAACTGTTTTTT. Amino acid sequence: CASGDPGPTNEKLFF.

This chain links TRBV19 with TRBJ1-1; D not certain. This CDR3 spans 15 amino acids. Germline V gene sequence: CDR1 LNHDA, CDR2 SQIVND (reference sequence). Trimming took off 5 bases at V and 1 base at J, with 14 bases between the two ends. CDR3 protein: CASSLGASRNTEAFF. The CDR3 coding sequence is TGTGCCAGTAGTCTCGGCGCCTCGAGGAACACTGAAGCTTTCTTT. The full variable domain, completed using reference TRBV19 and TRBJ1-1, is DGGITQSPKYLFRKEGQNVTLSCEQNLNHDAMYWYRQDPGQGLRLIYYSQIVNDFQKGDIAEGYSVSREKKESFPLTVTSAQKNPTAFYLCASSLGASRNTEAFFGQGTRLTVV.

V and J are TRBV5-1 and TRBJ2-2, with TRBD1 matching 11 bases. After removal of 3 bases from V and 4 bases from J, the junction contained 5 bases not matched to a gene. Germline V lookup: CDR1 SGHRS, CDR2 YFSETQ. The CDR3 loop spans 16 amino acids. CDR3 loop: CASSSLGTGGTGELFF. In DNA, the CDR3 is TGCGCCAGCAGCTCCTTAGGGACAGGGGGCACCGGGGAGCTGTTTTTT.

The sample holds one count of this clone. The chain is built from TRBV5-6 and TRBJ1-1; TRBD1 agrees at 9 bases. J lost 5 bases, V lost 4 bases, and 6 bases had no gene match. The length of the CDR3 is 14 residues. The germline V gene has CDR1 SGHDT and CDR2 YYEEEE. CDR3 protein: CASSAGTGRTEAFF. For the CDR3, the DNA is TGTGCCAGCAGCGCAGGGACAGGGAGGACTGAAGCTTTCTTT.

In this sample, this clone turned up a few times. This chain links TRBV5-5 with TRBJ1-1, with D possibly TRBD1 on 5 matching bases. The germline V gene has CDR1 SGHKS and CDR2 YYEKEE (reference sequence). The CDR3 loop spans 14 amino acids. Trimming removed 4 bases at V and 0 bases at J, with 10 bases between. The CDR3 loop reads CASSRTSLNTEAFF. In DNA form, the CDR3 reads TGTGCCAGCAGCCGGACAAGCCTGAACACTGAAGCTTTCTTT. The full variable domain, rest sourced from reference TRBV5-5 and TRBJ1-1, is DAGVTQSPTHLIKTRGQQVTLRCSPISGHKSVSWYQQVLGQGPQFIFQYYEKEERGRGNFPDRFSARQFPNYSSELNVNALLLGDSALYLCASSRTSLNTEAFFGQGTRLTVV.

This clone was detected once. This rearrangement joins TRBV18 to TRBJ1-3; D not certain. CDR1 and CDR2 from the germline V gene are KGHSH and LQKENI. Trimming pared 0 bases from V and 6 bases from J, leaving 15 bases between. The CDR3 has 16 amino acids. CDR3 nucleotides: TGTGCCAGCTCACCACCAGCGCCGGGGATTTTAAACACCATATATTTT. It codes for CASSPPAPGILNTIYF.

The chain carries TRBV27 and TRBJ2-5, with unresolved D. V was cut by 6 bases and J by 3 bases, with 17 bases left in between. Germline-derived CDR1 and CDR2 are MNHEY and SMNVEV (reference sequence). CDR3 length equals 15 residues. CDR3 in amino acids: CASSRSGMEKETQYF. CDR3 in DNA: TGTGCCAGCAGCCGAAGTGGGATGGAGAAAGAGACCCAGTACTTC.

The chain employs TRBV5-1 and TRBJ1-4; 7 bases align to TRBD1. Germline lookup yields CDR1 SGHRS and CDR2 YFSETQ. J was trimmed by 5 bases and V by 2 bases; bases with no gene match: 6. CDR3 size: 15 residues. The CDR3 loop reads CASSLQGLENEKLFF. DNA for the CDR3: TGCGCCAGCAGCTTACAGGGGTTAGAGAATGAAAAACTGTTTTTT.

J is TRBJ2-6 and V is TRBV19; D not certain. CDR1 and CDR2 from the germline V gene are LNHDA and SQIVND (reference sequence). Deletions cut 5 bases from V and 0 bases from J, with 5 bases between. CDR3 length: 14 residues. DNA for the CDR3: TGTGCCAGTAGTGAGAGCTCTGGGGCCAACGTCCTGACTTTC. It translates to CASSESSGANVLTF.

The chain is built from TRBV5-5 and TRBJ2-5; D is ambiguous. Germline assignment: CDR1 SGHKS and CDR2 YYEKEE (reference sequence). Trimming left V 3 bases short and J 4 bases short, with 7 bases between. The CDR3 is 12 amino acids. CDR3 DNA: TGTGCCAGCAGCTGGGCGAGAGAGACCCAGTACTTC. It is translated as CASSWARETQYF. The full variable domain, in which reference TRBV5-5 and TRBJ2-5 provide the parts outside the CDR3, is DAGVTQSPTHLIKTRGQQVTLRCSPISGHKSVSWYQQVLGQGPQFIFQYYEKEERGRGNFPDRFSARQFPNYSSELNVNALLLGDSALYLCASSWARETQYFGPGTRLLVL.

V and J are TRBV7-2 and TRBJ2-7; 11 positions agree with TRBD2. Losses at the gene ends were 5 bases for V and 5 bases for J; bases not matched to a gene: 8. Germline V CDR1 and CDR2: SGHTA, FQGNSA. This CDR3 has 15 amino acids. DNA for the CDR3: TGTGCCAGCAGCCGTAGACTAGCGGGAACCCACGAGCAGTACTTC. Translating gives CASSRRLAGTHEQYF. The whole variable domain, filled in from reference TRBV7-2 and TRBJ2-7, reads GAGVSQSPSNKVTEKGKDVELRCDPISGHTALYWYRQSLGQGLEFLIYFQGNSAPDKSGLPSDRFSAERTGGSVSTLTIQRTQQEDSAVYLCASSRRLAGTHEQYFGPGTRLTVT.

The chain links TRBV11-2 to TRBJ1-1, with 8 bases fitting TRBD1. Germline V gives CDR1 SGHAT, CDR2 FQNNGV. CDR3 length equals 16 residues. Trimming took 5 bases from V and 4 from J; bases not matched to a gene: 12. The CDR3 DNA is TGTGCCAGCAGCCCAAGGATCACAGGGGGTACCACTGAAGCTTTCTTT. Translating gives CASSPRITGGTTEAFF.

This clone is deemed medium-sized. The chain uses TRBV5-4 and TRBJ1-3; 7 nucleotides align to TRBD1. This CDR3 has 16 residues. With V trimmed by 3 bases and J by 2 bases, 8 bases remained unmatched. The germline V gene has CDR1 SGHNT and CDR2 YYREEE (reference sequence). CDR3 loop: CASSWANTGAGNTIYF. DNA for the CDR3: TGTGCCAGCAGCTGGGCGAATACAGGGGCTGGAAACACCATATATTTT. The whole variable domain, remainder taken from reference TRBV5-4 and TRBJ1-3, is ETGVTQSPTHLIKTRGQQVTLRCSSQSGHNTVSWYQQALGQGPQFIFQYYREEENGRGNFPPRFSGLQFPNYSSELNVNALELDDSALYLCASSWANTGAGNTIYFGEGSWLTVV.

The gene calls are TRBV2 and TRBJ1-2; D gene uncertain. CDR1 is SNHLY, CDR2 FYNNEI, per germline. The CDR3 contains 13 residues. The germline V and J ends were trimmed by 7 bases and 4 bases, with 13 bases remaining between them. The CDR3, as DNA: TGTGCCAGCAAATTGAGTGTTTCCTATGGCTACACCTTC. It is translated as CASKLSVSYGYTF.

This clone is a singleton in its sample. V gene TRBV7-9 combines with J gene TRBJ2-5, with TRBD2 identical over 14 bases. Germline lookup yields CDR1 SEHNR and CDR2 FQNEAQ (reference sequence). The V and J ends lost 5 bases and 5 bases, in that order; junction bases with no gene match: 7. The CDR3 has 16 residues. The CDR3 loop is CASSPGTSGRKETQYF. The CDR3 DNA is TGTGCCAGCAGCCCTGGGACTAGCGGGAGAAAGGAGACCCAGTACTTC.

V and J are TRBV27 and TRBJ1-1; TRBD1 is a possible D gene (6 bases). The CDR3 contains 17 residues. Trimming removed 5 bases at V and 0 bases at J, with 19 bases between. The germline V gene has CDR1 MNHEY and CDR2 SMNVEV (reference sequence). CDR3 amino acids: CASSAMGRRGMNTEAFF. DNA for the CDR3: TGTGCCAGCAGTGCAATGGGACGAAGGGGGATGAACACTGAAGCTTTCTTT.

This chain links TRBV30 with TRBJ1-2, with D possibly being TRBD1 (6 bases). Trimming removed 1 base at V and 8 bases at J, with 11 bases between. In germline, CDR1 is GTSNPN, CDR2 SVGIG (reference sequence). The CDR3 totals 12 residues. Written as DNA, the CDR3 is TGTGCCTGGAGTGAGGGGGATTGGGGCTACACCTTC. This sequence encodes CAWSEGDWGYTF.